This T cell receptor (beta chain) was obtained from a study of T cells in localized non-small cell lung cancer. The junction had 6 bases not matched to a gene; V was cut back by 3 bases and J by 6 bases. Looked up from germline, CDR1 is KGHSH and CDR2 is LQKENI. The CDR3 covers 14 residues. Findings of the study overall: Because only a single region of the tumor was sequenced, heterogeneity remains possible. Across samples, adjacent lung featured a median 57 of the top 100 tumor clones.

On this clone: Its matching antigen is unknown.

Measured with immunoSEQ multiplex PCR; TCRdb has only the in-frame clones, and not every one. The data hold 25,000 to 30,000 clones, with about 92% observed a single time. The sequence derives from a woman aged 35-70 years with stage III lung adenocarcinoma. The input for sequencing was peripheral blood mononuclear cells, taken before any cancer treatment. This sequence joins TRBV18 and TRBJ2-7; TRBD2 matches at 9 bases. The CDR3 loop is CASSPSGSGAEQYF. Written as DNA, the CDR3 is TGTGCCAGCTCACCTAGCGGGAGTGGGGCCGAGCAGTACTTC.